Shown below are 8 T cell receptor beta chains from a single sample sequenced in a study of T-cell memory formation after mild COVID-19. TCRdb fed the 5' RACE reads into MiXCR, producing one record per CDR3 protein. This table holds approximately 210,000 distinct CDR3 sequences, 27% found once. Sequenced sample: PBMCs or a T cell subset sorted from them (not recorded which). These receptor sequences come from an adult woman who had mild COVID-19 (a few samples of this study predate the infection). Cell type and time point are not known.

This clonotype was detected many times. The chain links TRBV25-1 to TRBJ2-5, with D perhaps matching TRBD1 or TRBD2 (5 bases each). Per the germline V gene, CDR1 is MGHDK and CDR2 is SYGVNS. V was cut by 6 bases and J by 7 bases, with 9 bases left in between. This CDR3 contains 11 residues. This CDR3 is CASSGAGTQYF. Here the CDR3 DNA reads TGTGCCAGCAGCGGGGCGGGGACCCAGTACTTC.

The genes are TRBV5-4 and TRBJ2-5; no clear D gene. Trimming took 2 bases from V and 0 from J, leaving 14 bases between them. This CDR3 spans 16 amino acids. Germline assignment: CDR1 SGHNT and CDR2 YYREEE (reference sequence). The DNA of the CDR3 is TGTGCCAGCAGCTTATTACGAGTCACTGACCAAGAGACCCAGTACTTC. It is translated as CASSLLRVTDQETQYF.

The chain couples TRBV20-1 to TRBJ2-7; D is uncertain. The CDR3 extends over 12 amino acids. The ends were cut back, 3 bases at V and 0 bases at J, with 6 bases in the middle. The V gene's germline CDR1 is DFQATT and CDR2 SNEGSKA (reference sequence). The CDR3 DNA follows: TGCAGTGCTAGGGCAGACTCCTACGAGCAGTACTTC. It codes for CSARADSYEQYF.

This clonotype came up a few times. The chain joins TRBV7-2 to TRBJ2-1, with D unclear. The germline V and J ends were trimmed by 5 bases and 6 bases, with 20 bases remaining between them. The CDR3 has 16 residues. The germline gives CDR1 SGHTA, CDR2 FQGNSA. CDR3 region: CASSKGPVDNGNEQFF. CDR3 coding DNA: TGTGCCAGCAGCAAAGGACCGGTTGATAATGGCAATGAGCAGTTCTTC.

This clonotype was seen a handful of times. This chain links TRBV11-3 with TRBJ2-1; no definite D call. V lost 5 bases, J lost 8 bases, and 13 bases lay in between. Germline CDR1 and CDR2: SGHNT and YENEEA. The CDR3 has 13 residues. CDR3 residues: CASSPRTSDEQFF. The DNA for the CDR3 is TGTGCCAGCAGCCCCCGGACCAGCGATGAGCAGTTCTTC.

This clonotype was observed a handful of times. J is TRBJ2-3 and V is TRBV10-3, with 8 positions matching TRBD1. This CDR3 has 14 residues. V lost 10 bases and J lost 4; bases outside the gene matches: 10. Germline CDR1 ENHRY, CDR2 SYGVKD. DNA of the CDR3: TGTGCCAGTGGGACAGGCCAAGCAGCAGATACGCAGTATTTT. It yields the protein CASGTGQAADTQYF.

The chain carries TRBV14 and TRBJ1-1; D gene unclear. Germline CDR1 reads SGHDN; CDR2 reads FVKESK. This CDR3 is built from 16 residues. Trimming stripped 1 base from V and 0 bases from J, with 12 bases between. CDR3: CASSQASATLNTEAFF. DNA of the CDR3: TGTGCCAGCAGCCAAGCGTCGGCAACATTGAACACTGAAGCTTTCTTT. Variable domain in full (rest from reference TRBV14 and TRBJ1-1): EAGVTQFPSHSVIEKGQTVTLRCDPISGHDNLYWYRRVMGKEIKFLLHFVKESKQDESGMPNNRFLAERTGGTYSTLKVQPAELEDSGVYFCASSQASATLNTEAFFGQGTRLTVV.

The genes are TRBV20-1 and TRBJ2-1, with 11 bases that match TRBD2. Per the germline V gene, CDR1 is DFQATT and CDR2 is SNEGSKA (reference sequence). CDR3 length: 13 residues. With 5 bases clipped from V and 6 bases from J, the junction kept 3 bases outside the gene matches. The CDR3 DNA follows: TGCAGTGCTCGACTAGCGGGACTCAATGAGCAGTTCTTC. As protein: CSARLAGLNEQFF.